This passage covers 22 T cell receptor beta chains from one sample sequenced in a study of radiotherapy plus CTLA-4 blockade in lung cancer. Some clones are missing from TCRdb's copy, which holds only in-frame ones; the method was immunoSEQ multiplex PCR. The data contain tens of thousands of clones, around nine tenths of them seen just once; the ten biggest clones take up over 15%. The source was peripheral blood, collected from a patient treated with radiotherapy plus ipilimumab. Receptors originate from a human donor with non-small cell lung cancer that progressed on radiotherapy plus ipilimumab.

The chain couples TRBV7-6 to TRBJ1-1; D is uncertain. The CDR3 sequence is 15 residues long. V was clipped by 1 base and J by 4 bases, with 13 bases between them. Per the germline V gene, CDR1 is SGHVS and CDR2 is FNYEAQ. The CDR3 loop is CASSLEGEGFTEAFF. In nucleotides, the CDR3 is TGTGCCAGCAGCTTAGAGGGAGAAGGGTTCACTGAAGCTTTCTTT.

The CDR3 spells CASSLPGNYGYTF. CDR3 DNA sequence: TGTGCCAGCAGCTTGCCGGGTAACTATGGCTACACCTTC. The chain is built from TRBV5-6 and TRBJ1-2; D remains ambiguous. The CDR3 runs 13 residues. V gave up 1 base and J gave up 1 base, with 5 bases separating them. Germline loops: CDR1 SGHDT, CDR2 YYEEEE.

The chain carries TRBV14 and TRBJ2-7, with 9 bases fitting TRBD1. After removal of 1 base from V and 8 bases from J, the junction contained 9 bases not matched to a gene. CDR1 SGHDN and CDR2 FVKESK come from the germline V gene. This CDR3 region has 15 residues. CDR3 sequence (DNA): TGTGCCAGCAGCCAAGTGACAGGGGGGATTGGGCAGCAGTACTTC. As protein: CASSQVTGGIGQQYF. The full variable domain, rest sourced from reference TRBV14 and TRBJ2-7, is EAGVTQFPSHSVIEKGQTVTLRCDPISGHDNLYWYRRVMGKEIKFLLHFVKESKQDESGMPNNRFLAERTGGTYSTLKVQPAELEDSGVYFCASSQVTGGIGQQYFGPGTRLTVT.

J is TRBJ2-1 and V is TRBV7-2; 7 nucleotides match TRBD2. Looked up from germline, CDR1 is SGHTA and CDR2 is FQGNSA. The CDR3 covers 15 residues. Trimming removed 5 bases from V and 6 bases from J; junction bases left unmatched: 10. CDR3 bases: TGTGCCAGCAGCCAATTCGCCAGGGAGGGCAATGAGCAGTTCTTC. It encodes CASSQFAREGNEQFF.

V is TRBV6-6 and J is TRBJ1-2; TRBD1 might be the D (6 bases). The germline V gene has CDR1 MNHNY and CDR2 SVGAGI (reference sequence). The V and J ends lost 0 bases and 6 bases respectively, with 14 bases between them. This CDR3 region has 15 residues. CDR3 loop: CASSYSTKGVHGYTF. The CDR3 nucleotides are TGTGCCAGCAGTTACTCGACTAAGGGGGTTCATGGCTACACCTTC.

The V and J genes are TRBV29-1 and TRBJ1-2, with 9 bases fitting TRBD1. Germline V gene sequence: CDR1 SQVTM, CDR2 ANQGSEA. The length of the CDR3 is 13 residues. After removal of 6 bases from V and 5 bases from J, the junction contained 7 bases not matched to a gene. CDR3 sequence (DNA): TGCAGCGTAAGACAGGGGGGGGTGTATGGCTACACCTTC. Translating it yields CSVRQGGVYGYTF.

The chain combines TRBV5-1 with TRBJ2-7; D remains unclear. Germline values: CDR1 SGHRS, CDR2 YFSETQ. Trimming left V 1 base short and J 5 bases short, with 7 bases between. This CDR3 is 12 amino acids long. The CDR3 bases are TGCGCCAGCAGCTTGTATCCGGACGAGCAGTACTTC. Translated, it gives CASSLYPDEQYF.

This chain links TRBV4-3 with TRBJ2-2, with D perhaps assigned TRBD1 or TRBD2 (5 bases each). The V and J ends lost 5 bases and 3 bases respectively, with 13 bases between them. The CDR3 is 15 amino acids. Germline V lookup: CDR1 LGHNA, CDR2 YSLEER. The CDR3 protein is CASSRDRPDTGELFF. The CDR3, as DNA: TGCGCCAGCAGCAGGGACCGCCCGGACACCGGGGAGCTGTTTTTT.

This clone appeared once. The chain is built from TRBV10-1 and TRBJ1-2, with D hard to call. The ends were cut back, 8 bases at V and 3 bases at J, with 22 bases in the middle. This CDR3 spans 16 amino acids. The V gene's germline CDR1 is WNHNN and CDR2 SYGVQD (reference sequence). CDR3: CASPIQPLVLYYGYTF. Written as DNA, the CDR3 is TGCGCCAGCCCGATCCAACCGTTAGTATTGTACTATGGCTACACCTTC.

This clone was seen only once. The chain links TRBV19 to TRBJ2-1; the match to TRBD2 covers 8 bases. J was trimmed by 7 bases and V by 7 bases; bases with no gene match: 18. The CDR3 is 17 residues long. Germline assignment: CDR1 LNHDA and CDR2 SQIVND (reference sequence). CDR3 sequence (DNA): TGTGCCAGTAACCCCCTCGGGCTAGCGGGCTCACGGAATGAGCAGTTCTTC. Protein product: CASNPLGLAGSRNEQFF.

The chain employs TRBV5-6 and TRBJ1-5; TRBD1 is a possible D gene (6 bases). V shed 4 bases and J shed 2 bases, with 16 bases lying between them. The CDR3 runs 16 residues. CDR1 and CDR2 from the germline V gene are SGHDT and YYEEEE. CDR3 sequence: CASSRMRHRGNQPQHF. The DNA for the CDR3 is TGTGCCAGCAGCCGTATGCGTCACAGGGGCAATCAGCCCCAGCATTTT.

The CDR3 coding sequence is TGTGCCAGCAGTCCACTTACCGGGACTAGCGCCGAGCAGTACTTC. Its translation is CASSPLTGTSAEQYF. This chain connects TRBV27 to TRBJ2-7, with TRBD2 identical over 10 bases. Germline V gene data show CDR1 as MNHEY and CDR2 as SMNVEV (reference sequence). Unmatched junction bases numbered 10, after V lost 5 bases and J lost 6 bases. The CDR3 totals 15 residues.

This rearrangement joins TRBV29-1 to TRBJ1-6; TRBD1 is a possible D gene (6 bases). Germline V lookup: CDR1 SQVTM, CDR2 ANQGSEA. This CDR3 has 13 residues. The V gene lost 3 bases and the J gene lost 10 bases, with 13 bases spanning the gap. For the CDR3, the DNA is TGCAGCGTTGACGGGGGGGGCCGGTCACCCCTCCACTTT. This codes for CSVDGGGRSPLHF.

The chain joins TRBV6-5 to TRBJ1-2; D gene uncertain. The V gene lost 0 bases and the J gene lost 0 bases, with 5 bases spanning the gap. Looked up from germline, CDR1 is MNHEY and CDR2 is SVGAGI. The CDR3 runs to 14 residues. The DNA for the CDR3 is TGTGCCAGCAGTTACTCCACAGCTAACTATGGCTACACCTTC. It codes for CASSYSTANYGYTF.

The V gene is TRBV28, the J gene TRBJ2-7, with D perhaps matching TRBD1 or TRBD2 (5 bases each). Trimming removed 5 bases from V and 9 bases from J, with 23 bases in between. In germline, CDR1 is MDHEN, CDR2 SYDVKM. The CDR3 runs 15 residues. CDR3 in amino acids: CASSPSWDPRPRQYF. Here the CDR3 DNA reads TGTGCCAGCAGTCCCTCCTGGGACCCCCGGCCCAGGCAGTACTTC. Combining the CDR3 with reference TRBV28 and TRBJ2-7 gives the whole variable domain DVKVTQSSRYLVKRTGEKVFLECVQDMDHENMFWYRQDPGLGLRLIYFSYDVKMKEKGDIPEGYSVSREKKERFSLILESASTNQTSMYLCASSPSWDPRPRQYFGPGTRLTVT.

The gene calls are TRBV28 and TRBJ1-1, with D possibly TRBD1 on 5 matching bases. Germline CDR1 reads MDHEN; CDR2 reads SYDVKM. This CDR3 contains 11 residues. The V gene lost 6 bases and the J gene lost 9 bases, with 11 bases spanning the gap. The CDR3 DNA sequence: TGTGCCAGCAGGGGACTGGCGAAAGCTTTCTTT. Translating gives CASRGLAKAFF.

The chain combines TRBV27 with TRBJ2-7; D not resolved. Trimming removed 6 bases at V and 1 base at J, with 13 bases between. Looked up from germline, CDR1 is MNHEY and CDR2 is SMNVEV (reference sequence). The CDR3 consists of 14 residues. CDR3 sequence reads: CASSLTFSSYEQYF. The CDR3 DNA is TGTGCCAGCAGCTTGACGTTCAGTTCCTACGAGCAGTACTTC.

With respect to this clone: Other DNA sequences from this sample encode an identical CDR3 as well. J is TRBJ1-1 and V is TRBV30; no definite D call. In germline, CDR1 is GTSNPN, CDR2 SVGIG (reference sequence). The ends were cut back, 2 bases at V and 2 bases at J, with 9 bases in the middle. This CDR3 is built from 13 residues. Here the CDR3 DNA reads TGTGCCTGGAGTAGGGCCCTAAACACTGAAGCTTTCTTT. It codes for CAWSRALNTEAFF.

This clone has a single count. V is TRBV9 and J is TRBJ2-7, with 7 bases aligning to TRBD1. V lost 4 bases, J lost 4 bases, and 8 bases stayed unmatched. Germline V lookup: CDR1 SGDLS, CDR2 YYNGEE. CDR3 length: 14 amino acids. This CDR3 is CASSPSTGFYEQYF. CDR3 DNA sequence: TGTGCCAGCAGCCCTTCGACAGGGTTTTACGAGCAGTACTTC.

The genes are TRBV5-1 and TRBJ2-5; 10 positions match TRBD2. The length of the CDR3 is 17 residues. CDR1 is SGHRS, CDR2 YFSETQ, per germline. Germline trimming cut 0 bases from V and 5 bases from J; bases unmatched to any gene: 10. CDR3 residues: CASSLAGGLARPETQYF. The DNA for the CDR3 is TGCGCCAGCAGCTTGGCTGGGGGACTAGCGCGTCCGGAGACCCAGTACTTC.

The chain joins TRBV4-1 to TRBJ1-1; D not resolved. The CDR3 covers 14 residues. Germline values: CDR1 MGHRA, CDR2 YSYEKL. V lost 3 bases and J lost 4, with 12 bases in between. CDR3 coding DNA: TGCGCCAGCAGCCACCCTTCGTGGGGCACTGAAGCTTTCTTT. Its protein product is CASSHPSWGTEAFF.

The chain uses TRBV15 and TRBJ1-1; a possible D gene is TRBD1 (6 bases). The V gene lost 6 bases and the J gene lost 3 bases, with 11 bases spanning the gap. The CDR3 totals 13 residues. Per germline, CDR1 LNHNV and CDR2 YYDKDF (reference sequence). The CDR3 protein is CATSGNRDTEAFF. For the CDR3, the DNA is TGTGCCACCAGTGGGAACAGGGACACTGAAGCTTTCTTT.